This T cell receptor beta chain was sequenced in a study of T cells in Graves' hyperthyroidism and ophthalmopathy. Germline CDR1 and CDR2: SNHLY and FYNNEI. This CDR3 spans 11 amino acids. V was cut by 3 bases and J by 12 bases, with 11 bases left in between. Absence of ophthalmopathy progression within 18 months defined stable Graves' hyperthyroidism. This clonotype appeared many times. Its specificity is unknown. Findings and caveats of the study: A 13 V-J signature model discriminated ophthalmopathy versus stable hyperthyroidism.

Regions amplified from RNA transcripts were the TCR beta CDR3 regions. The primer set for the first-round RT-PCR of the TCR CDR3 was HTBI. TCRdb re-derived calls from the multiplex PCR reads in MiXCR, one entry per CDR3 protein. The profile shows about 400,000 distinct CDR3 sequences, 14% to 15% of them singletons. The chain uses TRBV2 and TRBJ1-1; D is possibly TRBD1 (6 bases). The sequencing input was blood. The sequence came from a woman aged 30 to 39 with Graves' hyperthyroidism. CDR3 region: CASSDFRGPFF. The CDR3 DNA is TGTGCCAGCAGTGACTTCAGGGGCCCTTTCTTT.